These T cell receptor beta chains were read from a single sample in a study of blood T cell repertoires in COVID-19. Assay used: immunoSEQ multiplex PCR; TCRdb lists only in-frame clones, some missing. The sample consists of 200,000 or so clones, roughly nine tenths of them appearing once. Sequenced material: peripheral blood. The origin of the receptors is a man aged 65 to 85 with active or convalescent COVID-19. CDR3s leave out the opening cysteine and the closing phenylalanine or tryptophan.

>TRBV6-2/TRBV6-3|TRBJ2-5
ASSPGAVWGGETQY
>TRBV2|TRBJ2-3
ASSGRGTQY
>TRBV9|TRBJ1-1
ASSVVPSGGTEAF
>TRBV18|TRBJ1-2
ASSRNTGSYGYT
>TRBV29-1|TRBJ2-1
SVAGTGAYNEQF
>TRBV2|TRBJ1-6
ASRATGTNSPLH
>TRBV28|TRBJ1-2
ASSRGTSYNYGYT
>TRBV28|TRBJ1-2
ASSSSGDYNGYT
>TRBV5-4|TRBJ2-5
ASSLVSGGVETQY
>TRBV18|TRBJ1-4
ASQLDRANEKLF
>TRBV7-9|TRBJ2-3
ASSPESSGQY